A single sample gave rise to the 18 T cell receptor beta chains below, sequenced in a study of cytomegalovirus exposure and HLA in healthy donors. PCR primers comprised 60 Vbeta and 13 Jbeta primers. Data came from immunoSEQ multiplex PCR; TCRdb stores just in-frame clones and leaves some out. The sample holds tens of thousands of clones; approximately 72% are singletons and the top ten take about 9.5%. Sequenced sample: PBMCs. These receptors were collected from a woman aged 40 to 55 in good health and CMV-seropositive.

This clone turned up a few times. This chain joins TRBV5-8 and TRBJ1-2; TRBD1 matches at 7 bases. The CDR3 runs 18 residues. Germline CDR1 and CDR2: SGHTS and YDEGEE. With 0 bases clipped from V and 8 bases from J, the junction kept 19 bases outside the gene matches. This CDR3 reads CASSLGLATGYVVSGYTF. Written as DNA, the CDR3 is TGTGCCAGCAGCTTGGGGCTGGCGACAGGGTATGTCGTATCGGGCTACACCTTC.

This clone occurred a few times. The junction and the germline gene differ at one end; a read error may be behind it. J is TRBJ1-2 and V is TRBV5-4; possible D gene TRBD1, 5 bases. Germline V gene lookup returns CDR1 SGHNT and CDR2 YYREEE (reference sequence). The CDR3 has 12 amino acids. The DNA for the CDR3 is TGCGCCAGCAGCCAAGGGGAAGGTGGCTACACCTTC. Protein sequence: CASSQGEGGYTF.

In its sample, this clone was seen a few times. The chain links TRBV9 to TRBJ2-5, with TRBD2 matching 8 bases. The J segment lost 7 bases and the V segment lost 4 bases, leaving 9 bases of the junction unmatched. The CDR3 is made up of 14 amino acids. CDR1 SGDLS and CDR2 YYNGEE come from the germline V gene. CDR3 bases: TGTGCCAGCAGCTCCGGGACTAGTCGGGGGACCCAGTACTTC. It translates to CASSSGTSRGTQYF.

This clone showed up just once. The chain carries TRBV18 and TRBJ1-5, with TRBD1 identical over 12 bases. Germline-derived CDR1 and CDR2 are KGHSH and LQKENI. The V segment lost 4 bases and the J segment 7 bases; nucleotides outside the gene matches: 8. The CDR3 extends over 16 amino acids. CDR3: CASSQGTGGTEQPQHF. DNA for the CDR3: TGTGCCAGCTCACAAGGGACAGGGGGCACGGAGCAGCCCCAGCATTTT. The full variable domain, completed using reference TRBV18 and TRBJ1-5, is NAGVMQNPRHLVRRRGQEARLRCSPMKGHSHVYWYRQLPEEGLKFMVYLQKENIIDESGMPKERFSAEFPKEGPSILRIQQVVRGDSAAYFCASSQGTGGTEQPQHFGDGTRLSIL.

The rearrangement links TRBV6-5 to TRBJ2-1; D might be TRBD1 (5 bases). V was pared by 7 bases and J by 7 bases, with 17 bases between. The CDR3 is 14 residues long. Germline-derived CDR1 and CDR2 are MNHEY and SVGAGI. The CDR3 DNA is TGTGCCAGCAACGTAGCAGGGATGGTAAATGAGCAGTTCTTC. As protein: CASNVAGMVNEQFF.

The chain employs TRBV4-1 and TRBJ2-7, with TRBD1 as a possible D gene (7 bases). The germline CDR1 and CDR2 sequences are MGHRA and YSYEKL. This CDR3 comprises 15 residues. Trimming pared 4 bases from V and 3 bases from J, leaving 16 bases between. The CDR3: CASSRGQGDFYEQYF. In nucleotides, the CDR3 is TGCGCCAGCAGCCGGGGGCAGGGGGACTTCTACGAGCAGTACTTC.

The V gene is TRBV10-3, the J gene TRBJ2-1, with 9 bases aligning to TRBD2. The J segment lost 9 bases and the V segment lost 0 bases, leaving 12 bases of the junction unmatched. Germline V gives CDR1 ENHRY, CDR2 SYGVKD. CDR3 length: 17 amino acids. The CDR3 DNA reads TGTGCCATCAGTGAGTCGCGGGGGCTAGCGGGGATGGTTGAGCAGTTCTTC. Protein product: CAISESRGLAGMVEQFF.

V usage is TRBV28 and J usage is TRBJ1-2; D remains unclear. Trimming stripped 3 bases from V and 4 bases from J, with 9 bases between. Germline CDR1 and CDR2: MDHEN and SYDVKM. CDR3 size: 13 residues. The CDR3 reads CASSFPLSYGYTF. The CDR3 nucleotides read TGTGCCAGCAGTTTTCCACTCTCCTATGGCTACACCTTC.

This clone was found once. This chain uses TRBV7-2 with TRBJ1-2, with D possibly TRBD1 on 6 matching bases. V lost 5 bases and J 2 bases, leaving 12 bases between the germline ends. Per the germline V gene, CDR1 is SGHTA and CDR2 is FQGNSA. The CDR3 contains 14 residues. CDR3 protein: CASSPGGRNYGYTF. For the CDR3, the DNA is TGTGCCAGCAGCCCGGGGGGCAGAAACTATGGCTACACCTTC.

The CDR3 DNA sequence: TGTGCCAGCACCTTCTCGAGGAGGGAAACTGAAGCTTTCTTT. Encoded protein: CASTFSRRETEAFF. The V gene is TRBV7-9, the J gene TRBJ1-1; D gene unclear. CDR1 and CDR2 (germline): SEHNR, FQNEAQ (reference sequence). V lost 7 bases, J lost 5 bases, and 17 bases lay in between. This CDR3 comprises 14 residues.

This clone appeared a single time. An end of the junction differs from the germline gene, which may be a read error. V usage is TRBV6-5 and J usage is TRBJ1-1; tentative D call: TRBD1 (5 bases). This CDR3 comprises 11 residues. CDR1 is MNHEY, CDR2 SVGAGI, per germline. As DNA, the CDR3 is TGTGCCAGCAATTACGCAGGGAAAGCTTTCTTT. This codes for CASNYAGKAFF.

This clone was seen a few times. V usage is TRBV7-9 and J usage is TRBJ1-2; D gene ambiguous. Trimming took 1 base from V and 10 from J, leaving 13 bases between them. The CDR3 runs to 13 residues. From germline, CDR1 is SEHNR and CDR2 FQNEAQ (reference sequence). CDR3 in DNA: TGTGCCAGCAGCTTAGATGTCCAGGTTCCCTACACCTTC. Amino acid sequence: CASSLDVQVPYTF.

The gene calls are TRBV19 and TRBJ1-6; no definite D call. CDR3 size: 16 residues. The germline V gene encodes CDR1 LNHDA and CDR2 SQIVND (reference sequence). The V gene lost 3 bases and the J gene lost 4 bases, with 13 bases spanning the gap. The CDR3, as DNA: TGTGCCAGTAGTATCATCTTGGGAGTTTATAATTCACCCCTCCACTTT. Translation gives CASSIILGVYNSPLHF.

The J gene is TRBJ2-3, the V gene TRBV28, with 9 bases lining up with TRBD1. Germline trimming cut 6 bases from V and 4 bases from J; bases unmatched to any gene: 8. CDR1 is MDHEN, CDR2 SYDVKM, per germline. CDR3 length: 15 residues. In DNA form, the CDR3 reads TGTGCCAGCAGGGGGGGACAGGGAGGATCAGATACGCAGTATTTT. Translation: CASRGGQGGSDTQYF.

This clone was found a few times. The chain's CDR3 is CASSLEVGDEQYF. In nucleotides, the CDR3 is TGTGCCAGCAGCTTAGAGGTGGGAGACGAGCAGTACTTC. V and J are TRBV7-2 and TRBJ2-7; D may be TRBD2 (5 bases). The germline gives CDR1 SGHTA, CDR2 FQGNSA. The CDR3 runs 13 residues. V was shortened by 1 base and J by 5 bases, with 9 bases between the two germline ends.

The chain combines TRBV7-3 with TRBJ2-5; no clear D gene. Germline-derived CDR1 and CDR2 are SGHTA and FQGTGA. CDR3 length: 13 amino acids. The germline V and J ends were trimmed by 4 bases and 0 bases, with 6 bases remaining between them. The DNA for the CDR3 is TGTGCCAGCAGCTCTGAGGACCAAGAGACCCAGTACTTC. Protein sequence: CASSSEDQETQYF.

In its sample, this clone was seen a few times. The V call is TRBV7-2, the J call TRBJ2-2, with D perhaps matching TRBD2 (6 bases). The CDR3 covers 15 residues. Trimming took 5 bases from V and 7 from J, leaving 17 bases between them. Germline assignment: CDR1 SGHTA and CDR2 FQGNSA. DNA for the CDR3: TGTGCCAGCAGCCCCGAAATAGCGGTTCTCGGGGAGCTGTTTTTT. It codes for CASSPEIAVLGELFF.

This chain uses TRBV4-2 with TRBJ1-2; no firm D call. Germline-derived CDR1 and CDR2 are LGHNA and YNFKEQ. CDR3 size: 14 residues. V lost 1 base, J lost 8 bases, and 14 bases lay in between. CDR3 nucleotides: TGTGCCAGCAGCCAAGGACGGGAAGGAGGCGGCTACACCTTC. Its protein is CASSQGREGGGYTF.